Shown below are 31 T cell receptor beta chains from a single sample sequenced in a study of shared clonotypes between healthy human individuals. Measured with immunoSEQ multiplex PCR; TCRdb has only the in-frame clones, and not every one. The sample lists about 2.3 million clones; approximately 93% were seen once. Sequenced input: naive CD4+ T cells from PBMCs. Subset in this sample: CD45RA+ positively selected. These receptors were collected from a young man in good health. Some clones in this sample may be carry-over from other donors' samples.

On this clone itself: This CDR3 is also generated by other DNA sequences in the sample. This chain links TRBV5-1 with TRBJ1-2; perhaps TRBD1 as D (6 bases). The CDR3 is 14 amino acids. Looked up from germline, CDR1 is SGHRS and CDR2 is YFSETQ. Between the trimmed V and J ends, which lost 2 bases and 2 bases, there was a span of 10 bases. This chain's CDR3 is CASSLGQRNYGYTF. DNA for the CDR3: TGCGCCAGCAGCTTAGGACAGAGGAACTATGGCTACACCTTC.

The chain uses TRBV28 and TRBJ2-1; 12 bases agree with TRBD2. CDR3 length: 15 amino acids. The J segment lost 4 bases and the V segment lost 8 bases, leaving 6 bases of the junction unmatched. CDR1 and CDR2 (germline): MDHEN, SYDVKM. The CDR3 here is CASLTSGRTYNEQFF. The CDR3 coding sequence is TGTGCCAGCTTAACTAGCGGGAGGACATACAATGAGCAGTTCTTC.

This chain connects TRBV6-5 to TRBJ2-2; tentative D call: TRBD2 (5 bases). The CDR3 spans 15 residues. Between the trimmed V and J ends, which lost 4 bases and 8 bases, there was a span of 17 bases. CDR1 is MNHEY and CDR2 is SVGAGI in the germline V gene. Here the CDR3 reads CASSWVASRSGELFF. CDR3 in DNA: TGTGCCAGCAGTTGGGTAGCGTCCCGAAGTGGGGAGCTGTTTTTT.

The chain has TRBV2 and TRBJ1-2; D is unresolved. This CDR3 is 13 amino acids long. V was pared by 5 bases and J by 3 bases, with 10 bases between. CDR1 is SNHLY and CDR2 is FYNNEI in the germline V gene. CDR3 loop: CASSPEGYYGYTF. CDR3 sequence (DNA): TGTGCCAGCAGTCCGGAGGGATACTATGGCTACACCTTC.

Worth noting for this clone: Additional DNA sequences in this sample encode the identical CDR3. CDR3 nucleotide sequence: TGTGCCAGCAGCAAAGGACAGGGCTCCTACGAGCAGTACTTC. Its protein product is CASSKGQGSYEQYF. The V call is TRBV9, the J call TRBJ2-7; TRBD1 matches at 8 bases. Losses at the gene ends were 4 bases for V and 0 bases for J; bases not matched to a gene: 3. Germline V lookup: CDR1 SGDLS, CDR2 YYNGEE. This CDR3 contains 14 residues.

V is TRBV7-9 and J is TRBJ1-1, with D possibly matching TRBD1 (5 bases). The V gene lost 1 base and the J gene lost 6 bases, with 9 bases spanning the gap. This CDR3 has 13 residues. Germline assignment: CDR1 SEHNR and CDR2 FQNEAQ (reference sequence). CDR3 sequence: CASSLVGDAEAFF. The CDR3 DNA reads TGTGCCAGCAGCTTAGTGGGGGACGCTGAAGCTTTCTTT.

This chain joins TRBV7-2 and TRBJ1-2; D is uncertain. V was cut by 2 bases and J by 8 bases, with 12 bases left in between. The CDR3 is made up of 13 amino acids. Germline V CDR1 and CDR2: SGHTA, FQGNSA. The CDR3 region is CASSLSGWGGYTF. CDR3 bases: TGTGCCAGCAGCTTATCGGGATGGGGAGGCTACACCTTC.

The V call is TRBV28, the J call TRBJ2-2; TRBD2 is a possible D gene (6 bases). The CDR3 has 17 amino acids. Trimming shortened V by 6 bases and J by 1 base, and 18 bases separated the two germline ends. The germline V gene encodes CDR1 MDHEN and CDR2 SYDVKM. In nucleotides, the CDR3 is TGTGCCAGCAGACCGCTTGGCGGGACGATGAACACCGGGGAGCTGTTTTTT. Amino acids: CASRPLGGTMNTGELFF.

Here the CDR3 DNA reads TGTGCCAGCAGTGTATACAGGTCTCCGAACTATGGCTACACCTTC. Its protein is CASSVYRSPNYGYTF. The genes are TRBV2 and TRBJ1-2; D possibly corresponds to TRBD1 (5 bases). This CDR3 has 15 residues. The V end lost 4 bases, the J end lost 2 bases, and 14 bases lay between the germline ends. Germline lookup yields CDR1 SNHLY and CDR2 FYNNEI.

V usage is TRBV6-5 and J usage is TRBJ1-6; 9 nucleotides match TRBD1. V dropped 2 bases and J dropped 10; count of bases not matched to a gene: 6. Germline lookup yields CDR1 MNHEY and CDR2 SVGAGI. The CDR3 spans 15 residues. The CDR3 sequence: CASSYAGQGYSPLHF. Written as DNA, the CDR3 is TGTGCCAGCAGTTACGCGGGACAGGGTTACTCACCCCTCCACTTT.

The CDR3: CASSKPGDSEKLFF. Written as DNA, the CDR3 is TGTGCCAGCAGCAAACCCGGAGACAGTGAAAAACTGTTTTTT. The chain links TRBV21-1 to TRBJ1-4; the table names TRBD1, a call not compared with the DNA. TRBV21-1 is reported as a pseudogene. The CDR3 consists of 14 residues.

As regards this clone: Within the sample, other DNA sequences also encode this same CDR3. The chain recombines TRBV11-2 with TRBJ1-2; 7 nucleotides align to TRBD1. The junction had 1 base not matched to a gene; V was cut back by 3 bases and J by 3 bases. The V gene's germline CDR1 is SGHAT and CDR2 FQNNGV. There are 13 residues in the CDR3. CDR3 bases: TGTGCCAGCAGCTTTGGACAGGACTATGGCTACACCTTC. The encoded protein is CASSFGQDYGYTF.

The rearrangement links TRBV7-2 to TRBJ2-2, with 7 bases fitting TRBD1. The CDR3 runs to 15 residues. In germline, CDR1 is SGHTA, CDR2 FQGNSA. Losses at the gene ends were 1 base for V and 4 bases for J; bases not matched to a gene: 3. CDR3 in DNA: TGTGCCAGCAGCTTAGGGGGGACAGTCACCGGGGAGCTGTTTTTT. This sequence encodes CASSLGGTVTGELFF.

The chain uses TRBV30 and TRBJ2-7; the D gene is possibly TRBD2 (5 bases). V was pared by 1 base and J by 3 bases, with 13 bases between. Per germline, CDR1 GTSNPN and CDR2 SVGIG (reference sequence). This CDR3 spans 14 amino acids. The CDR3 region has the DNA TGTGCCTGGAGTGGCGGTGGGAGAATCTACGAGCAGTACTTC. As protein: CAWSGGGRIYEQYF.

The chain is built from TRBV2 and TRBJ2-7; D possibly uses TRBD1 or TRBD2 (5 bases each). The CDR3 spans 14 residues. Between the trimmed V and J ends, which lost 8 bases and 3 bases, there was a span of 17 bases. In germline, CDR1 is SNHLY, CDR2 FYNNEI. This CDR3 reads CASQPGTDLYEQYF. CDR3 DNA sequence: TGTGCCAGCCAACCCGGGACGGACCTCTACGAGCAGTACTTC.

The chain has TRBV7-9 and TRBJ2-1, with D perhaps matching TRBD2 (6 bases). Trimming removed 2 bases at V and 10 bases at J, with 18 bases between. Germline V gives CDR1 SEHNR, CDR2 FQNEAQ (reference sequence). The CDR3 has 15 amino acids. Here the CDR3 reads CASSLLAALTGEQFF. As DNA, the CDR3 is TGTGCCAGCAGCTTATTAGCGGCATTGACTGGGGAGCAGTTCTTC.

This rearrangement joins TRBV27 to TRBJ2-1; either TRBD1 or TRBD2 may fit D (5 bases each). This CDR3 has 14 residues. The germline V gene has CDR1 MNHEY and CDR2 SMNVEV (reference sequence). The ends were cut back, 4 bases at V and 2 bases at J, with 9 bases in the middle. The CDR3 here is CASSSLGAYNEQFF. The CDR3 DNA follows: TGTGCCAGCAGTTCTTTGGGGGCCTACAATGAGCAGTTCTTC.

The J gene is TRBJ1-5, the V gene TRBV7-2; no clear D gene. Germline lookup yields CDR1 SGHTA and CDR2 FQGNSA. V was clipped by 2 bases and J by 2 bases, with 7 bases between them. The CDR3 loop spans 14 amino acids. The CDR3 DNA is TGTGCCAGCAGCTTAAAGGTGGGCAATCAGCCCCAGCATTTT. This sequence encodes CASSLKVGNQPQHF.

The chain links TRBV11-2 to TRBJ2-3, with unresolved D. The CDR3 covers 14 residues. Trimming took off 0 bases at V and 2 bases at J, with 6 bases between the two ends. Germline CDR1 and CDR2: SGHAT and FQNNGV. This CDR3 reads CASSLDPYTDTQYF. The CDR3 DNA follows: TGTGCCAGCAGCTTAGATCCGTACACAGATACGCAGTATTTT. Variable domain in full (rest from reference TRBV11-2 and TRBJ2-3): EAGVAQSPRYKIIEKRQSVAFWCNPISGHATLYWYQQILGQGPKLLIQFQNNGVVDDSQLPKDRFSAERLKGVDSTLKIQPAKLEDSAVYLCASSLDPYTDTQYFGPGTRLTVL.

This chain uses TRBV10-3 with TRBJ2-1; 9 nucleotides align to TRBD1. Germline lookup yields CDR1 ENHRY and CDR2 SYGVKD. The CDR3 covers 14 residues. After removal of 8 bases from V and 2 bases from J, the junction contained 4 bases not matched to a gene. CDR3 DNA: TGTGCCATCCTTGGGGACAGGGCCTACAATGAGCAGTTCTTC. Its protein product is CAILGDRAYNEQFF.

DNA of the CDR3: TGTGCCAGCAACCCTTCTGGGGACAGGCGATCCTATGGCTACACCTTC. It codes for CASNPSGDRRSYGYTF. The chain combines TRBV27 with TRBJ1-2; TRBD1 agrees at 8 bases. Germline CDR1 reads MNHEY; CDR2 reads SMNVEV (reference sequence). The CDR3 length is 16 residues. The ends lost 7 bases at V and 4 bases at J; junction bases unmatched: 14.

V usage is TRBV6-6 and J usage is TRBJ2-1; D uncertain. V was shortened by 7 bases and J by 0 bases, with 13 bases between the two germline ends. CDR3 length: 15 amino acids. The V gene's germline CDR1 is MNHNY and CDR2 SVGAGI (reference sequence). The CDR3 reads CASNDEVNSYNEQFF. CDR3 nucleotides: TGTGCCAGCAATGACGAGGTGAACTCCTACAATGAGCAGTTCTTC.

The chain links TRBV6-1 to TRBJ2-1, with 9 bases lining up with TRBD2. Trimming took 3 bases from V and 4 from J; bases not matched to a gene: 7. CDR3 size: 16 residues. Per the germline V gene, CDR1 is MNHNS and CDR2 is SASEGT. The CDR3 sequence: CASSDGASGIYNEQFF. As DNA, the CDR3 is TGTGCCAGCAGTGACGGCGCTAGCGGGATTTACAATGAGCAGTTCTTC.

The J gene is TRBJ1-2, the V gene TRBV29-1; 8 bases are shared with TRBD1. In germline, CDR1 is SQVTM, CDR2 ANQGSEA. V was clipped by 7 bases and J by 4 bases; unmatched bases: 11. This CDR3 has 14 amino acids. The CDR3 is CSGHTGGGGYGYTF. The CDR3 DNA is TGCAGCGGCCACACAGGGGGAGGAGGCTATGGCTACACCTTC.

J is TRBJ1-4 and V is TRBV4-2; D unclear. The CDR3 contains 16 residues. Trimming pared 0 bases from V and 5 bases from J, leaving 13 bases between. Per germline, CDR1 LGHNA and CDR2 YNFKEQ. The CDR3 spells CASSQEVGVSNEKLFF. The CDR3, as DNA: TGTGCCAGCAGCCAAGAAGTTGGCGTTTCGAATGAAAAACTGTTTTTT.

The V call is TRBV5-1, the J call TRBJ1-1; perhaps TRBD1 as D (6 bases). The CDR3 runs to 13 residues. Between the trimmed V and J ends, which lost 2 bases and 8 bases, there was a span of 13 bases. Germline assignment: CDR1 SGHRS and CDR2 YFSETQ. This CDR3 reads CASSLRQEGEAFF. The CDR3 DNA reads as TGCGCCAGCAGCTTAAGACAGGAGGGAGAAGCTTTCTTT.

The chain combines TRBV11-2 with TRBJ2-7, with 10 bases that match TRBD2. Trimming cost V 4 bases and J 4 bases; bases outside gene matches: 4. Germline loops: CDR1 SGHAT, CDR2 FQNNGV. CDR3 length: 14 amino acids. The CDR3, as DNA: TGTGCCAGCAGCTCTAGCGGGAGCGGATACGAGCAGTACTTC. Residues: CASSSSGSGYEQYF.

The V call is TRBV5-4, the J call TRBJ2-1; TRBD2 aligns across 9 bases. From germline, CDR1 is SGHNT and CDR2 YYREEE (reference sequence). Unmatched junction bases numbered 10, after V lost 3 bases and J lost 3 bases. This CDR3 has 17 residues. The CDR3 DNA sequence: TGTGCCAGCAGCTCCACAACAGGACTAGCGTTCTACAATGAGCAGTTCTTC. Its translation: CASSSTTGLAFYNEQFF.

This chain uses TRBV5-1 with TRBJ1-2; D is perhaps TRBD1 (6 bases). V was shortened by 4 bases and J by 3 bases, with 19 bases between the two germline ends. The CDR3 sequence is 16 residues long. CDR1 and CDR2 (germline): SGHRS, YFSETQ. CDR3 sequence (DNA): TGCGCCAGCAGCCTAGAGGGGGTGGGCGGCTACTATGGCTACACCTTC. Amino acid sequence: CASSLEGVGGYYGYTF.

The rearrangement links TRBV6-5 to TRBJ2-2; D may correspond to TRBD1 or TRBD2 (6 bases each). V was shortened by 2 bases and J by 3 bases, with 10 bases between the two germline ends. CDR1 and CDR2 (germline): MNHEY, SVGAGI. CDR3 length: 15 amino acids. CDR3 sequence: CASSYGGGHTGELFF. The DNA of the CDR3 is TGTGCCAGCAGTTACGGTGGGGGGCACACCGGGGAGCTGTTTTTT.

The gene calls are TRBV7-9 and TRBJ2-3; D is unresolved. Germline loops: CDR1 SEHNR, CDR2 FQNEAQ (reference sequence). The V gene lost 1 base and the J gene lost 2 bases, with 16 bases spanning the gap. The CDR3 extends over 17 amino acids. The CDR3 region is CASSLVVVLKFTDTQYF. The CDR3 DNA follows: TGTGCCAGCAGCTTAGTGGTAGTTCTCAAATTCACAGATACGCAGTATTTT.